The sequence of this T cell receptor beta chain was determined in a study of control samples from healthy donors and cancer patients. In germline, CDR1 is MNHNS, CDR2 SASEGT. The ends were cut back, 0 bases at V and 5 bases at J, with 13 bases in the middle. This CDR3 spans 16 amino acids. Clones were read by immunoSEQ multiplex PCR, and TCRdb kept only the in-frame ones, dropping some. The sample holds about 120,000 clones, roughly nine tenths seen once. Material for sequencing was PBMCs. This TCR was recovered from a woman aged 50 to 60 with colorectal cancer. The V and J genes are TRBV6-1 and TRBJ2-2; no reliable D call. The chain's CDR3 is CASSEAVVIGTGELFF. The DNA of the CDR3 is TGTGCCAGCAGTGAAGCGGTGGTAATTGGAACCGGGGAGCTGTTTTTT.